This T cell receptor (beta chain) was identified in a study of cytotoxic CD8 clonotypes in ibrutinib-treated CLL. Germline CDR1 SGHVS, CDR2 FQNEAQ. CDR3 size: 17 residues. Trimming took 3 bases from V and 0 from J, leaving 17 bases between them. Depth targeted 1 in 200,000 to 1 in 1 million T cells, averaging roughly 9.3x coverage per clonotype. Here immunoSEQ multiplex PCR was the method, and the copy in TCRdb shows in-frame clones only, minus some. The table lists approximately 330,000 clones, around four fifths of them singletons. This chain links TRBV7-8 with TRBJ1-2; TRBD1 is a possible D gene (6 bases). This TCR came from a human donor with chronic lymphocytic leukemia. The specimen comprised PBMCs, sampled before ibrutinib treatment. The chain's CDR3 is CASSFYFGGRANYGYTF. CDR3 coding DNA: TGTGCCAGCAGCTTCTACTTCGGGGGGCGGGCTAACTATGGCTACACCTTC.